The 30 T cell receptor beta chains given below trace back to one sample, sequenced in a study of CD8 T cells in ankylosing spondylitis. Findings of the study overall: Typical of ankylosing spondylitis blood, it appeared, was a TCR beta motif of several highly homologous variants.

Their cognate antigens are unknown. Each CDR3 protein is one row after TCRdb ran MiXCR on the 5' RACE reads. Among 450,000 to 550,000 distinct CDR3 sequences, over 4% were seen once, and the ten largest hold under 4.5%. The sequenced sample was blood, either unsorted or a sorted T cell fraction (not recorded which). The source of these receptors is a male donor with ankylosing spondylitis.

This clonotype was recorded at least ten times. The chain joins TRBV10-3 to TRBJ2-5; D uncertain. The germline gives CDR1 ENHRY, CDR2 SYGVKD. This CDR3 region has 11 residues. The germline V and J ends were trimmed by 2 bases and 7 bases, with 5 bases remaining between them. The CDR3 DNA follows: TGTGCCATCAGTGAGACGATGACCCAGTACTTC. This codes for CAISETMTQYF.

The CDR3 loop is CASSGQQGSSSTDTQYF. In DNA, the CDR3 is TGTGCCAGCAGCGGTCAACAGGGATCCTCTAGCACAGATACGCAGTATTTT. V gene TRBV2 combines with J gene TRBJ2-3; possible D gene TRBD1, 6 bases. The V and J ends lost 6 bases and 0 bases respectively, with 19 bases between them. The CDR3 has 17 amino acids. Germline CDR1 is SNHLY and CDR2 is FYNNEI.

V gene TRBV7-9 combines with J gene TRBJ2-5; D is perhaps TRBD1 (6 bases). CDR1 is SEHNR and CDR2 is FQNEAQ in the germline V gene (reference sequence). Trimming left V 5 bases short and J 1 base short, with 17 bases between. The CDR3 covers 16 residues. CDR3 in amino acids: CASSAAGAMVQETQYF. The DNA for the CDR3 is TGTGCCAGCAGCGCAGCAGGGGCGATGGTCCAAGAGACCCAGTACTTC.

The sample holds many counts of this clonotype. V gene TRBV20-1 combines with J gene TRBJ2-7, with D perhaps TRBD2 (7 bases). The V end lost 0 bases, the J end lost 0 bases, and 12 bases lay between the germline ends. This CDR3 has 15 amino acids. Germline-derived CDR1 and CDR2 are DFQATT and SNEGSKA (reference sequence). CDR3 loop: CSARDGGAASYEQYF. The CDR3, as DNA: TGCAGTGCTAGAGATGGGGGGGCGGCCTCCTACGAGCAGTACTTC.

This clonotype came up many times. V gene TRBV29-1 combines with J gene TRBJ2-1; 10 bases are a match to TRBD1. Unmatched junction bases numbered 6, after V lost 6 bases and J lost 4 bases. Germline V lookup: CDR1 SQVTM, CDR2 ANQGSEA. The CDR3 is made up of 14 amino acids. CDR3 sequence reads: CSVTGTGVYNEQFF. DNA for the CDR3: TGCAGCGTAACCGGGACAGGGGTTTACAATGAGCAGTTCTTC.

This clonotype has at least ten counts. The rearrangement links TRBV7-2 to TRBJ2-7; the D gene is possibly TRBD2 (7 bases). The germline CDR1 and CDR2 sequences are SGHTA and FQGNSA. This CDR3 has 14 residues. V lost 6 bases and J 3 bases, leaving 15 bases between the germline ends. In DNA, the CDR3 is TGTGCCAGCAGTTTCGGAGGGGGGGGCTACGAGCAGTACTTC. Translating it yields CASSFGGGGYEQYF.

There are many counts of this clonotype. The J gene is TRBJ2-5, the V gene TRBV15, with D hard to call. This CDR3 contains 12 residues. V lost 4 bases, J lost 5 bases, and 8 bases lay in between. Germline assignment: CDR1 LNHNV and CDR2 YYDKDF (reference sequence). The CDR3 reads CATSMPYETQYF. In nucleotides, the CDR3 is TGTGCCACCAGCATGCCCTACGAGACCCAGTACTTC.

The sample holds a few counts of this clonotype. The V gene is TRBV6-5, the J gene TRBJ2-1, with TRBD2 matching 9 bases. J gave up 10 bases and V 4 bases, and 5 bases lay outside the gene matches. Germline V gene data show CDR1 as MNHEY and CDR2 as SVGAGI. This CDR3 is built from 13 residues. CDR3 residues: CASSFPGLAEQFF. The CDR3, as DNA: TGTGCCAGCAGTTTCCCGGGACTAGCCGAGCAGTTCTTC.

In its sample, this clonotype was seen many times. The chain employs TRBV12-3 or TRBV12-4 and TRBJ2-1; D is ambiguous. This CDR3 is built from 14 residues. Trimming removed 1 base at V and 6 bases at J, with 10 bases between. DNA for the CDR3: TGTGCCAGCAGTTTAGGTTCCGAAGTCAATGAGCAGTTCTTC. Its protein is CASSLGSEVNEQFF.

This clonotype was found a few times. The chain is built from TRBV5-1 and TRBJ2-7; TRBD1 matches 7 bases. There are 14 residues in the CDR3. Per germline, CDR1 SGHRS and CDR2 YFSETQ. V dropped 4 bases and J dropped 2; count of bases not matched to a gene: 6. The CDR3 DNA follows: TGCGCCAGCAGCCCGCTGACAGGGCCCTACGAGCAGTACTTC. Encoded protein: CASSPLTGPYEQYF.

Many counts were recorded for this clonotype. The rearrangement joins TRBV4-2 to TRBJ1-4; TRBD1 might be the D (5 bases). Germline V lookup: CDR1 LGHNA, CDR2 YNFKEQ. V lost 5 bases and J lost 3, with 16 bases in between. This CDR3 has 16 residues. The CDR3 DNA follows: TGTGCCAGCAGCGCTCGTACTCAGGGACCTAATGAAAAACTGTTTTTT. Translation gives CASSARTQGPNEKLFF.

Only a few counts were recorded for this clonotype. Here the CDR3 reads CATATGTGSYNEQFF. The CDR3 DNA sequence: TGTGCCACCGCAACCGGGACAGGCTCCTACAATGAGCAGTTCTTC. The rearrangement joins TRBV10-3 to TRBJ2-1, with 8 nucleotides matching TRBD1. CDR1 is ENHRY, CDR2 SYGVKD, per germline. This CDR3 spans 15 amino acids. Trimming at V came to 10 bases and at J to 0 bases, leaving 8 bases not matched to a gene.

The chain is built from TRBV4-2 and TRBJ2-2, with D maybe TRBD1 (5 bases). Deletions cut 8 bases from V and 3 bases from J, with 16 bases between. The germline gives CDR1 LGHNA, CDR2 YNFKEQ. This CDR3 region has 15 residues. The CDR3 bases are TGTGCCAGCGGCCCAGGGCAGGGCTACACCGGGGAGCTGTTTTTT. Translation gives CASGPGQGYTGELFF.

This clonotype was seen at least ten times. This chain uses TRBV20-1 with TRBJ2-2, with D possibly matching TRBD2 (6 bases). Trimming pared 0 bases from V and 2 bases from J, leaving 10 bases between. Germline V lookup: CDR1 DFQATT, CDR2 SNEGSKA (reference sequence). CDR3 length: 15 amino acids. The CDR3 region is CSARDPAGNTGELFF. CDR3 nucleotides: TGCAGTGCTAGAGATCCAGCGGGTAACACCGGGGAGCTGTTTTTT.

This clonotype appeared a few times. The gene calls are TRBV20-1 and TRBJ2-2; 7 bases line up with TRBD2. The CDR3 length is 16 residues. V shed 0 bases and J 0 bases; nucleotides not matched to a gene: 4. CDR1 and CDR2 from the germline V gene are DFQATT and SNEGSKA (reference sequence). Written as DNA, the CDR3 is TGCAGTGCTAGAGATTGGCGGGGGACGAACACCGGGGAGCTGTTTTTT. Its translation is CSARDWRGTNTGELFF.

Ten or more counts support this clonotype. This chain joins TRBV20-1 and TRBJ1-1; D is ambiguous. The length of the CDR3 is 12 residues. V was clipped by 5 bases and J by 10 bases, with 17 bases between them. Germline V lookup: CDR1 DFQATT, CDR2 SNEGSKA (reference sequence). The CDR3 DNA reads as TGCAGTGCTGTCCGACGGGATTTGCGAGCTTTCTTT. Translated, it gives CSAVRRDLRAFF.

This clonotype has at least ten counts. The chain uses TRBV27 and TRBJ2-2; 12 nucleotides match TRBD2. The length of the CDR3 is 14 residues. Germline V CDR1 and CDR2: MNHEY, SMNVEV (reference sequence). Trimming at V came to 7 bases and at J to 7 bases, leaving 4 bases not matched to a gene. CDR3 in DNA: TGTGCCAGCAAACTAGCGGGAGGCGTCGGGGAGCTGTTTTTT. This translates into CASKLAGGVGELFF.

This clonotype was detected many times. This rearrangement joins TRBV11-2 to TRBJ2-6; 7 bases fit TRBD1. V gave up 7 bases and J gave up 0 bases; unmatched junction bases: 21. This CDR3 has 21 residues. Germline V gene lookup returns CDR1 SGHAT and CDR2 FQNNGV. This chain's CDR3 is CASKRARVRDSLDSGANVLTF. The CDR3 DNA sequence: TGTGCCAGCAAAAGGGCACGTGTCCGGGACAGCCTCGACTCTGGGGCCAACGTCCTGACTTTC.

This clonotype occurred many times. The V call is TRBV30, the J call TRBJ1-2; D ambiguous. The ends were cut back, 0 bases at V and 7 bases at J, with 6 bases in the middle. The CDR3 has 11 amino acids. The germline V gene has CDR1 GTSNPN and CDR2 SVGIG (reference sequence). CDR3 bases: TGTGCCTGGAGTGTCGAGGCTGGCTACACCTTC. Translating gives CAWSVEAGYTF.

This rearrangement joins TRBV5-1 to TRBJ2-1, with 8 bases lining up with TRBD1. With 7 bases clipped from V and 2 bases from J, the junction kept 8 bases outside the gene matches. Germline-derived CDR1 and CDR2 are SGHRS and YFSETQ. The CDR3 loop spans 15 amino acids. CDR3 region: CASSPQGAPYNEQFF. CDR3 in DNA: TGCGCCAGCTCTCCCCAGGGGGCTCCCTACAATGAGCAGTTCTTC. Combining the CDR3 with reference TRBV5-1 and TRBJ2-1 gives the whole variable domain KAGVTQTPRYLIKTRGQQVTLSCSPISGHRSVSWYQQTPGQGLQFLFEYFSETQRNKGNFPGRFSGRQFSNSRSEMNVSTLELGDSALYLCASSPQGAPYNEQFFGPGTRLTVL.

This rearrangement joins TRBV29-1 to TRBJ1-1; the D is unclear. Between the trimmed V and J ends, which lost 4 bases and 4 bases, there was a span of 16 bases. From germline, CDR1 is SQVTM and CDR2 ANQGSEA. The CDR3 totals 14 residues. The CDR3: CSVAGIVWSTEAFF. DNA of the CDR3: TGCAGCGTTGCCGGAATTGTTTGGAGCACTGAAGCTTTCTTT.

This clonotype was found many times. The chain has TRBV20-1 and TRBJ2-7; D possibly corresponds to TRBD1 (6 bases). The V gene's germline CDR1 is DFQATT and CDR2 SNEGSKA (reference sequence). V was trimmed by 6 bases and J by 3 bases, leaving 18 bases between them. The CDR3 contains 14 residues. The CDR3 coding sequence is TGCAGTGCCTTTGGACAGTTTGATCACTACGAGCAGTACTTC. Translation gives CSAFGQFDHYEQYF.

The chain has TRBV10-3 and TRBJ2-1; weak D call: TRBD2 (5 bases). With 0 bases removed from V and 10 bases from J, the gap between germline ends came to 13 bases. The CDR3 spans 14 residues. Germline CDR1 is ENHRY and CDR2 is SYGVKD. Written as DNA, the CDR3 is TGTGCCATCAGTGAGTCGCTCGGGGAGTACGAGCAGTTCTTC. It specifies CAISESLGEYEQFF.

At least ten counts were recorded for this clonotype. J is TRBJ2-1 and V is TRBV6-1; D may match TRBD1 or TRBD2 (5 bases each). The V gene lost 6 bases and the J gene lost 6 bases, with 36 bases spanning the gap. Germline V gives CDR1 MNHNS, CDR2 SASEGT. The CDR3 covers 21 residues. The CDR3 spells CASSEGMWGAVTAKRSNEQFF. CDR3 bases: TGTGCCAGCAGCGAGGGGATGTGGGGCGCGGTAACAGCAAAACGGTCCAATGAGCAGTTCTTC.

This clonotype appeared many times. V and J are TRBV5-8 and TRBJ1-1; no reliable D call. The germline gives CDR1 SGHTS, CDR2 YDEGEE. V lost 0 bases and J 6 bases, leaving 6 bases between the germline ends. The CDR3 sequence is 12 residues long. Written as DNA, the CDR3 is TGTGCCAGCAGCTTGGAGCCAGCTGAAGCTTTCTTT. Amino acids: CASSLEPAEAFF.

The chain combines TRBV3-1 with TRBJ1-1; D is undetermined. CDR3 length: 15 residues. Germline CDR1 is LGHDT and CDR2 is YNNKEL (reference sequence). V was trimmed by 3 bases and J by 8 bases, leaving 19 bases between them. In DNA, the CDR3 is TGTGCCAGCAGCCAGCATCCGTCTATGAGTAGCGAAGCTTTCTTT. Protein sequence: CASSQHPSMSSEAFF.

This sequence joins TRBV4-3 and TRBJ1-1; D gene unclear. V was cut by 4 bases and J by 4 bases, with 13 bases left in between. This CDR3 comprises 14 residues. The germline CDR1 and CDR2 sequences are LGHNA and YSLEER. This CDR3 reads CASSPWATGTEAFF. The CDR3 DNA is TGCGCCAGCAGCCCCTGGGCCACGGGCACTGAAGCTTTCTTT.

This clonotype was detected ten times or more. This chain uses TRBV9 with TRBJ1-1; TRBD1 is a possible D gene (5 bases). In germline, CDR1 is SGDLS, CDR2 YYNGEE. The CDR3 has 14 residues. V lost 6 bases, J lost 0 bases, and 12 bases lay in between. Here the CDR3 reads CASNAGGLNTEAFF. DNA for the CDR3: TGTGCCAGCAACGCGGGGGGGTTGAACACTGAAGCTTTCTTT.

Ten or more counts support this clonotype. This chain links TRBV20-1 with TRBJ1-1, with 7 bases lining up with TRBD1. The CDR3 loop spans 15 amino acids. V gave up 4 bases and J gave up 0 bases; unmatched junction bases: 8. Germline V CDR1 and CDR2: DFQATT, SNEGSKA (reference sequence). CDR3 amino acids: CSATWTGALNTEAFF. CDR3 nucleotide sequence: TGCAGTGCTACCTGGACAGGCGCTTTGAACACTGAAGCTTTCTTT.

This clonotype was counted many times. The chain employs TRBV7-9 and TRBJ2-1, with D unresolved. The CDR3 is made up of 15 amino acids. V was cut by 1 base and J by 2 bases, with 9 bases left in between. Germline V gene data show CDR1 as SEHNR and CDR2 as FQNEAQ (reference sequence). For the CDR3, the DNA is TGTGCCAGCAGCTTAGTGAGTGAAGCCTACAATGAGCAGTTCTTC. Translated: CASSLVSEAYNEQFF.